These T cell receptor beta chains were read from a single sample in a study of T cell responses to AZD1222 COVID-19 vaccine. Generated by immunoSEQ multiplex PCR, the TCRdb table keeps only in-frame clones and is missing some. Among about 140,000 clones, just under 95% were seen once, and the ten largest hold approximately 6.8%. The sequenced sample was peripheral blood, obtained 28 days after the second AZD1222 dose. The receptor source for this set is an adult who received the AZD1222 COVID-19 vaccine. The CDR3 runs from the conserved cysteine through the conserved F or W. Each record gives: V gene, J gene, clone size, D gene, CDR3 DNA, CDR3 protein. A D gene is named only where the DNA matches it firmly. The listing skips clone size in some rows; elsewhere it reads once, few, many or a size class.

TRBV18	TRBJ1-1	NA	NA	TGTGCCAGCTCACCACAGGGACGGGGAAACACTGAAGCTTTCTTT	CASSPQGRGNTEAFF
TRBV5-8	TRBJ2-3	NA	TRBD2	TGTGCCAGCAGCTTGGCCCCATCTAGCGGATTCACAGATACGCAGTATTTT	CASSLAPSSGFTDTQYF
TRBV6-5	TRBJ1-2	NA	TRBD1	TGTGCCAGCAGAGAGACGGGACAGAACTATGGCTACACCTTC	CASRETGQNYGYTF
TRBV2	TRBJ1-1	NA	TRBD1	TGTGCCAGCAGCGGACAGGGGGCCCTGAACACTGAAGCTTTCTTT	CASSGQGALNTEAFF
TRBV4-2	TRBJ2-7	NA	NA	TGTGCCAGCAGCCCAACAGGGAGCAACGAGCAGTACTTC	CASSPTGSNEQYF
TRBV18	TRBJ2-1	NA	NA	TGTGCCAGCTCCGGACAGCATATCAATGAGCAGTTCTTC	CASSGQHINEQFF
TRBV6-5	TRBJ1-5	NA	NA	TGTGCCAGCAGTCGAATACTGGACTCGCCCCAGCATTTT	CASSRILDSPQHF
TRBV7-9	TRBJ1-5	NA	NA	TGTGCCAGCAGCCACCCCGGGGATCAGCCCCAGCATTTT	CASSHPGDQPQHF
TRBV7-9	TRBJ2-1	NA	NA	TGTGCCAGCAGCTTGCCCCCGTACAATGAGCAGTTCTTC	CASSLPPYNEQFF
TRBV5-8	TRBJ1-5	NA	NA	TGTGCCAGCAGCTTGTGGGGTGAGAATCAGCCCCAGCATTTT	CASSLWGENQPQHF
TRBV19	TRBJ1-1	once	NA	TGTGCCAGTTCCCCATTCGGCGCGAACACTGAAGCTTTCTTT	CASSPFGANTEAFF
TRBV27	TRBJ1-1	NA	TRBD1	TGTGCCAGCAGTCCTATCCGGGACAGGCGATTTAACACTGAAGCTTTCTTT	CASSPIRDRRFNTEAFF
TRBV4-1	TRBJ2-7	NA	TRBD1	TGCGCCAGCAGCCAGGGACAGGGGCCTAATTACGAGCAGTACTTC	CASSQGQGPNYEQYF
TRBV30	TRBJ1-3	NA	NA	TGTGCCTGGAGTGTCGACTGGGCGCATGGAAACACCATATATTTT	CAWSVDWAHGNTIYF
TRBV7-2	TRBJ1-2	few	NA	TGTGCCAGCAGCCCCCTTATGACAGACTATGGCTACACCTTC	CASSPLMTDYGYTF
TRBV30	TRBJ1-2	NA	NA	TGTGCCTGGAGTGTCTTGGGCTATGGCTACACCTTC	CAWSVLGYGYTF
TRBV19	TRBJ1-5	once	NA	TGTGCCAGTAGTATTATGGAACCCCAGCCCCAGCATTTT	CASSIMEPQPQHF
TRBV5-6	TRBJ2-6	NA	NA	TGTGCCAGCAGCTTCCGGGGTTACCCCTCTGGGGCCAACGTCCTGACTTTC	CASSFRGYPSGANVLTF
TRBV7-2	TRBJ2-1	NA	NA	TGTGCCAGCAGCTTAGGGCAGTCCGATGAGCAGTTCTTC	CASSLGQSDEQFF
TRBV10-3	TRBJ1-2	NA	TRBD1	TGTGCCATCAGTGACACAGGGGTCGGCTACACCTTC	CAISDTGVGYTF
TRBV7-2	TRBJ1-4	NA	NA	TGTGCCTCGTCGGGAGGTACTAATGAAAAACTGTTTTTT	CASSGGTNEKLFF
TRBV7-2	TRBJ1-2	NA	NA	TGTGCCAGCAGCTTAGTAGGGGGAAACTATGGCTACACCTTC	CASSLVGGNYGYTF
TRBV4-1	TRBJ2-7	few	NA	TGCGCCAGCAGCCGAATTACGGATGACGCCTACGAGCAGTACTTC	CASSRITDDAYEQYF
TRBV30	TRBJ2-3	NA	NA	TGTGCCTCAGCCAGGTCAGATACGCAGTATTTT	CASARSDTQYF
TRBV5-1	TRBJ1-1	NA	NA	TGCGCCAGCAGCTTCGGGACACTGAACACTGAAGCTTTCTTT	CASSFGTLNTEAFF
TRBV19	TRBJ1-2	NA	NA	TGTGCCTCTAGGGGGGGGAACTATGGCTACACCTTC	CASRGGNYGYTF
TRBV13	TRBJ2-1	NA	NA	TGTGCCAGCAGCTTGGAGAGCGGCAATGAGCAGTTCTTC	CASSLESGNEQFF
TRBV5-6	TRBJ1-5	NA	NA	TGTGCCAGCAGCTTGGCAGGGAGTCGGGGTCAGCCCCAGCATTTT	CASSLAGSRGQPQHF
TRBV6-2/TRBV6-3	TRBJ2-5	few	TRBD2	TGTGCCAGCAGTTTAGGACTAGCGGGGGGCCGCAGCGAGACCCAGTACTTC	CASSLGLAGGRSETQYF
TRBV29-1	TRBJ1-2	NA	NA	TGCAGCGTTGGGGGCGGCAGGGGCTATGGCTACACCTTC	CSVGGGRGYGYTF
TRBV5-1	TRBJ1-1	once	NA	TGCGCCAGCAGCCAGGTCGGGGCCACTGAAGCTTTCTTT	CASSQVGATEAFF
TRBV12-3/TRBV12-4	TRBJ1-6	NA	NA	TGTGCCAGCAGGAGGATTGAAAATTCACCCCTCCACTTT	CASRRIENSPLHF
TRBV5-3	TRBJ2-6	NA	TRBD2	TGTGCCAGAAGCCGGAGGCGCGCGTTGGGAGGGCCCTCTGGGGCCAACGTCCTGACTTTC	CARSRRRALGGPSGANVLTF
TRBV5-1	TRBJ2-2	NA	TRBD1	TGCGCCAGCAGCTTGGACCAGGGGGCCACCGGGGAGCTGTTTTTT	CASSLDQGATGELFF
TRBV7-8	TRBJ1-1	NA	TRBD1	TGTGCCAGCAGCCCCCTGGACAGGGACACTGAAGCTTTCTTT	CASSPLDRDTEAFF
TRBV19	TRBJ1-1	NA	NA	TGTGCCAGTCGCCGAGGAGTTGGAGCTTTCTTT	CASRRGVGAFF
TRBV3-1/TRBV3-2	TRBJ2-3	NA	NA	TGTGCCAGCAGCCAATTCCCAGGGACGGACACAGATACGCAGTATTTT	CASSQFPGTDTDTQYF
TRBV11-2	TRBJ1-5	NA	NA	TGTGCCAGCAGCGCCTATGGGGGGGGCCATCAGCCCCAGCATTTT	CASSAYGGGHQPQHF
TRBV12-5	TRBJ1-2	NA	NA	TGTGCTAGTGGTTTGGTACTCGGTGGCTACACCTTC	CASGLVLGGYTF
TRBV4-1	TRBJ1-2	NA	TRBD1	TGCGCCAGCAGCCAAGTCGGGACAGGGGGCTTTGGCTACACCTTC	CASSQVGTGGFGYTF
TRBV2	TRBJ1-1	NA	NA	TGTGCCAGCAGTGAAGTAGGAGGGAGAGCTGAAGCTTTCTTT	CASSEVGGRAEAFF
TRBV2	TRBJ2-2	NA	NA	TGTGCCAGCAGGGTTGGACCCACCGGGGAGCTGTTTTTT	CASRVGPTGELFF
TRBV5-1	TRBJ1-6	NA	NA	TGCGCCAGCAGCGTGAGGGGGTATAATTCACCCCTCCACTTT	CASSVRGYNSPLHF
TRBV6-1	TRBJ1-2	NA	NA	TGTGCCAGCAGTGAACGGAGCCTACACTATGGCTACACCTTC	CASSERSLHYGYTF
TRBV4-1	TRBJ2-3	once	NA	TGCGCCAGCAGCCCCTTTGGGGATACGCAGTATTTT	CASSPFGDTQYF
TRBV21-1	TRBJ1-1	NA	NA	TGTGCCAGCAGCAAAGGCGGCAGGGGGTCTATAGGAGCTTTCTTT	CASSKGGRGSIGAFF
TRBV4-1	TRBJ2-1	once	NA	TGCGCCAGCAGCCTCCGACCAGGGGGGGAAGAGCAGTTCTTC	CASSLRPGGEEQFF
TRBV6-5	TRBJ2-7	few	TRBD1	TGTGCCAGCAGTCCCGGGACAGGGCGCTACGAGCAGTACTTC	CASSPGTGRYEQYF
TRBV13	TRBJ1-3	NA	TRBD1	TGTGCCAGCAGCTTAGTATTCAGGGGGTTCGGAAACACCATATATTTT	CASSLVFRGFGNTIYF
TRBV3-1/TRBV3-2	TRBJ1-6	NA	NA	TGTGCCAGCAGCCCGGGGCGAACTGGGAATTCACCCCTCCACTTT	CASSPGRTGNSPLHF
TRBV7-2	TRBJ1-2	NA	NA	TGTGCCAGCAGCTTATCACAGGACGGCGGCTATGGCTACACCTTC	CASSLSQDGGYGYTF
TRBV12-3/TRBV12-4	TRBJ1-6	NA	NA	TGTGCCAGCAGTTTGCGGGTAGATTCACCCCTCCACTTT	CASSLRVDSPLHF
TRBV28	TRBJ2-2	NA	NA	TGTGCCAGCAGTTTGGTTGGACTCGGGGAGCTGTTTTTT	CASSLVGLGELFF